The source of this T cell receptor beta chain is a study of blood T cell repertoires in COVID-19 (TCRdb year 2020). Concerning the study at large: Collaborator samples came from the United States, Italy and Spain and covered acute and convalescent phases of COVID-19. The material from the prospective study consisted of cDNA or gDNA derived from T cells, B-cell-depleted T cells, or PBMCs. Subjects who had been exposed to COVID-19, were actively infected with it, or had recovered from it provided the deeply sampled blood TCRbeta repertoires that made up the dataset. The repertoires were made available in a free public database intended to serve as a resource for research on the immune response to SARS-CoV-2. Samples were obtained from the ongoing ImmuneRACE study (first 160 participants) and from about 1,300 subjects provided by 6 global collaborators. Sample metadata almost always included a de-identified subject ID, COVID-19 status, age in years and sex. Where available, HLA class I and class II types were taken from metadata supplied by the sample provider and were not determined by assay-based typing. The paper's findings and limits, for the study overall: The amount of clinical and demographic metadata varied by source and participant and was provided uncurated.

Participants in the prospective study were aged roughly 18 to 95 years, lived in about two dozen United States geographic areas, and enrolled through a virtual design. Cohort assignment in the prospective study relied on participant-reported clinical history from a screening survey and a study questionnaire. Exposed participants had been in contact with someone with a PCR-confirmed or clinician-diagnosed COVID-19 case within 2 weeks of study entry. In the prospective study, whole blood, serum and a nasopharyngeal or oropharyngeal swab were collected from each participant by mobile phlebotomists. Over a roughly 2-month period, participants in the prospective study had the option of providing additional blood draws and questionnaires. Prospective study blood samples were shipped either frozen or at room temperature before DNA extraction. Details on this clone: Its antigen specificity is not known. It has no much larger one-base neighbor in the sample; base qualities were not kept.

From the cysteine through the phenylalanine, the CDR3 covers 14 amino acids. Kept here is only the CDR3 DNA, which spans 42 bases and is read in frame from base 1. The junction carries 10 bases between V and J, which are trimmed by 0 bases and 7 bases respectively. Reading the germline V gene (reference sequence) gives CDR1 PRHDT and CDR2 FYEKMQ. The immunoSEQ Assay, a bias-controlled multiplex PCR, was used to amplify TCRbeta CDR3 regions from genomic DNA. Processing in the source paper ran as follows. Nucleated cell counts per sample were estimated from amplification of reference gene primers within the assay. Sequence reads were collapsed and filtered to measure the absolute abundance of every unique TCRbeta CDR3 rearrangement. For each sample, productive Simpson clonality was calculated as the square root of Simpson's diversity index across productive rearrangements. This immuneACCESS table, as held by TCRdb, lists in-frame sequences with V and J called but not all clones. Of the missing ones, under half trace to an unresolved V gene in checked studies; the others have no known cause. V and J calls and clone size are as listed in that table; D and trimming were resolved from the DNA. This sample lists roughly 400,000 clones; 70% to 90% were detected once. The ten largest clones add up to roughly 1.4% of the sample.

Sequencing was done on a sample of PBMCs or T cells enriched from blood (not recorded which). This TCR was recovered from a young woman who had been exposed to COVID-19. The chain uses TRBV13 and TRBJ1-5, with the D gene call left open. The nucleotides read TGTGCCAGCAGCTTAGGACGCCGCGGGCAGCCCCAGCATTTT. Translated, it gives CASSLGRRGQPQHF.